This T cell receptor (beta chain) came from a study of cytomegalovirus exposure and HLA in healthy donors. The CDR3 runs 15 residues. Trimming removed 2 bases from V and 3 bases from J; junction bases left unmatched: 5. Germline V gives CDR1 SGHVS, CDR2 FQNEAQ. Amplification used 60 Vbeta primers and 13 Jbeta primers. Measured with immunoSEQ multiplex PCR; TCRdb has only the in-frame clones, and not every one. The sample consists of roughly 61,000 clones, 80% of them appearing once. The origin of this receptor is a male donor in good health and CMV-seronegative. Sequencing was done on a sample of PBMCs. The V gene is TRBV7-8, the J gene TRBJ1-2, with 8 bases lining up with TRBD1. CDR3 DNA sequence: TGTGCCAGCAGCTTACAGGGGGCTCTGGACTATGGCTACACCTTC. Its protein product is CASSLQGALDYGYTF.